This T cell receptor beta chain appears in the sequencing data of a study of OX40 agonist ivuxolimab in advanced cancers. The repertoire was sequenced with immunoSEQ multiplex PCR; TCRdb's copy has only in-frame clones and lacks some. The sample shows 50,000 to 65,000 clones, roughly four fifths of them seen only once. This CDR3 has 15 residues. The V end lost 4 bases, the J end lost 2 bases, and 13 bases lay between the germline ends. Germline CDR1 is LNHDA and CDR2 is SQIVND (reference sequence). The gene calls are TRBV19 and TRBJ2-3; D is possibly TRBD1 or TRBD2 (5 bases each). This TCR was sampled from an adult with an advanced solid tumor such as melanoma, head and neck, liver or kidney cancer. The sample here was CD4+ or CD8+ T cells sorted from blood, taken in a trial of the OX40 agonist ivuxolimab. The CDR3 nucleotides are TGTGCCAGTAGTACCGGGACGGACCTCACAGATACGCAGTATTTT. This gives the protein CASSTGTDLTDTQYF.